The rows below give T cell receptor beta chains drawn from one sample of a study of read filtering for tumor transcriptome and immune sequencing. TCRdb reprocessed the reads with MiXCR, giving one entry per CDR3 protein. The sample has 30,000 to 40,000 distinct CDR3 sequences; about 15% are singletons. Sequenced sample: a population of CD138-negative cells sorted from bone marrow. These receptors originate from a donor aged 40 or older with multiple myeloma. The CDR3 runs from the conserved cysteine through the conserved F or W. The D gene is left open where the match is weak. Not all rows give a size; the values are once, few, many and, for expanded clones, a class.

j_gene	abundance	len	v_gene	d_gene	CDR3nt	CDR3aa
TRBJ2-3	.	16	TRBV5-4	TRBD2	TGTGCCAGCAGCTCCCAATCTAGCGGGGGGAGAGATACGCAGTATTTT	CASSSQSSGGRDTQYF
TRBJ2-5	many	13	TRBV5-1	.	TGCGCCAGCAGCTTGGGAGGGACGGAGACCCAGTACTTC	CASSLGGTETQYF
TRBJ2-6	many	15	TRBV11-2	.	TGTGCCAGCAGCTTAGCGGGGTCTGGGGCCAACGTCCTGACTTTC	CASSLAGSGANVLTF
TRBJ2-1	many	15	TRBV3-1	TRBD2	TGTGCCAGCAGCTTAAGCGGGGCGAAAAACAATGAGCAGTTCTTC	CASSLSGAKNNEQFF
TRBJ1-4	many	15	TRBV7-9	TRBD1	TGTGCCAGCAGCCTGGGACAGACAACTAATGAAAAACTGTTTTTT	CASSLGQTTNEKLFF
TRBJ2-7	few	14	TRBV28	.	TGTGCCAGCAGAAGGGGGGAATCCTCCTACGAGCAGTACTTC	CASRRGESSYEQYF
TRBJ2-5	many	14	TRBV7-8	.	TGTGCCAGCAGCTTAGTAGAGGTCGGGAAGACCCAGTACTTC	CASSLVEVGKTQYF
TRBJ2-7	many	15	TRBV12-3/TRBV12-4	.	TGTGCCAGCAGTCAGGCTATGGGCTTTGTCTACGAGCAGTACTTC	CASSQAMGFVYEQYF
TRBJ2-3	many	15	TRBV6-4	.	TGTGCCAGCAGTGAACAGGAATCTAGCACAGATACGCAGTATTTT	CASSEQESSTDTQYF
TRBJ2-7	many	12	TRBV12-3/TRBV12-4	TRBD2	TGTGCCAGCAGAGTAGCGGGAGGAGAGCAGTACTTC	CASRVAGGEQYF
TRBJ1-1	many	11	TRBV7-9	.	TGTGCCAGCAGCACTATGTCTGAAGCTTTCTTT	CASSTMSEAFF
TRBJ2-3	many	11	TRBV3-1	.	TGTGCCAGCAGCCAACTAGATACGCAGTATTTT	CASSQLDTQYF
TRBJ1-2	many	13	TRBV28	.	TGTGCCAGCATCTCGATCAGGACAGTTGGCTACACCTTC	CASISIRTVGYTF
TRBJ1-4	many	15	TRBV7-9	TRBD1	TGTGCCAGCAGCTTGACCGGGACAGATAATGAAAAACTGTTTTTT	CASSLTGTDNEKLFF
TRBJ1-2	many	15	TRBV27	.	TGTGCCAGCAGCTCAACGACTTGGGGTAGCTATGGCTACACCTTC	CASSSTTWGSYGYTF
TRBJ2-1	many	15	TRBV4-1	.	TGCGCCAGCAGGTCCCGGGCCATAGCCGGGAATGAGCAGTTCTTC	CASRSRAIAGNEQFF
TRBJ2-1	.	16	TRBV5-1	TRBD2	TGCGCCAGCAGCTTGGAGGCTAGCGGGAGGTTGAATGAGCAGTTCTTC	CASSLEASGRLNEQFF
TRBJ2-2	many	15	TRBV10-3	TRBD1	TGTGCCACCGGCACTCGGACAGGGGTAACCGGGGAGCTGTTTTTT	CATGTRTGVTGELFF
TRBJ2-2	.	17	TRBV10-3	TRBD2	TGTGCCATCAGTGGCGGTAGCGGGGGGGCGAACACCGGGGAGCTGTTTTTT	CAISGGSGGANTGELFF
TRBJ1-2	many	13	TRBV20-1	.	TGCAGTGCCCAAAGCGGGCCCGGCTCCGGCTACACCTTC	CSAQSGPGSGYTF
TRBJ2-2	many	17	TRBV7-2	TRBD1	TGTGCCAGCCCCCCCCAGGGGGCAGATAGGAACACCGGGGAGCTGTTTTTT	CASPPQGADRNTGELFF
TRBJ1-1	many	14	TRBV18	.	TGTGCCAGCTCACCGGGGAGGGAGAACACTGAAGCTTTCTTT	CASSPGRENTEAFF
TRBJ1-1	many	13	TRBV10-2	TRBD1	TGCGCCAGCAGTGGTCAGGGGGGGACTGAAGCTTTCTTT	CASSGQGGTEAFF
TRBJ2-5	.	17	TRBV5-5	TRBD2	TGTGCCAGCAGCCCGGGACTAGCGGGGGGGTACCAAGAGACCCAGTACTTC	CASSPGLAGGYQETQYF
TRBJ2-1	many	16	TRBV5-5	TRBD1	TGTGCCAGCAGCTTGGCTACCGGGACAGGGGCCAATGAGCAGTTCTTC	CASSLATGTGANEQFF
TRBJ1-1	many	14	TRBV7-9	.	TGTGCCAGCAGCTTAGCACCGCTTTGGACTGAAGCTTTCTTT	CASSLAPLWTEAFF
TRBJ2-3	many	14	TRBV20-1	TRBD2	TGCAGTGCCCACCTAGCGGGGTACGAAGATACGCAGTATTTT	CSAHLAGYEDTQYF
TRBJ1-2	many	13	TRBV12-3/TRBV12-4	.	TGTGCCAGCAGGGACCGGGGGGTCTATGGCTACACCTTC	CASRDRGVYGYTF
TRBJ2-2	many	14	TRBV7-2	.	TGTGCCGGCAGCCGTGGGTCCAAGACCGGGGAGCTGTTTTTT	CAGSRGSKTGELFF
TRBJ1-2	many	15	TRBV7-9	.	TGTGCCAGCAGTGACGCGGGCCGGGGTTCCTATGGCTACACCTTC	CASSDAGRGSYGYTF
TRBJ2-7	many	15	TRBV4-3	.	TGCGCCAGCAGCCTCTTAATAGGGGTATCCTACGAGCAGTACTTC	CASSLLIGVSYEQYF
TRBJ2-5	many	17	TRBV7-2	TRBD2	TGTGCCAGCAGCTTCGTCCTAGCGGGGAATGGGGGCGAGACCCAGTACTTC	CASSFVLAGNGGETQYF
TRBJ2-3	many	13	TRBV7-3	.	TGTGCCAGTCAGAGGGGGTACACAGATACGCAGTATTTT	CASQRGYTDTQYF
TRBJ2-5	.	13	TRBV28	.	TGTGCCAGCGCCGGGGCAAACCAAGAGACCCAGTACTTC	CASAGANQETQYF
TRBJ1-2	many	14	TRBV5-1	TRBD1	TGCGCCAGCAGCCTTTCCGGGACAGTCTATGGCTACACCTTC	CASSLSGTVYGYTF
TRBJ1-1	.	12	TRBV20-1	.	TGCAGTGTTCCGGGTAGAGACACAGAAGCTCTCTTT	CSVPGRDTEALF
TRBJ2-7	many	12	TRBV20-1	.	TGCAGTGCTAAATGGGACTCCTACGAGCAGTACTTC	CSAKWDSYEQYF
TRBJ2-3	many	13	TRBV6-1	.	TGTGCCAGCAGTGAACTGGGACCAGATACGCAGTATTTT	CASSELGPDTQYF
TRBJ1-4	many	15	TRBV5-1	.	TGCGCCAGCAGCCCGGGACTTTCGCCGAACGAAAAACTGTTTTTT	CASSPGLSPNEKLFF
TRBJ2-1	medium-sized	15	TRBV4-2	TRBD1	TGCGCCAGCAGACCCCCGGGACAGACTAACAATGAGCAGTTCTTC	CASRPPGQTNNEQFF
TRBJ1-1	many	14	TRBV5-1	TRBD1	TGCGCCAGCAGCCTACAGGGGACGAACACTGAAGCTTTCTTT	CASSLQGTNTEAFF
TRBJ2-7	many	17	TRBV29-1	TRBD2	TGCAGCGTTGCCGGAGTGGTAGCGGGGGGGAGCTCCTACGAGCAGTACTTC	CSVAGVVAGGSSYEQYF
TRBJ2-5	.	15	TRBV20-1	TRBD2	TGCAGTGCCCACCCACCGGGACTACCACAAGAGACCCAGAACTTC	CSAHPPGLPQETQNF
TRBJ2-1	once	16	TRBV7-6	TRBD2	TGTGCCAGCAGCGGGGGGCTAGCGGGGCCTTACAACGGGCAGTTCTTC	CASSGGLAGPYNGQFF
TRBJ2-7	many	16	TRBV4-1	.	TGCGCCAGCAGCCAAGAGGAGGACAATCAAGGCTACGAGCAGTACTTC	CASSQEEDNQGYEQYF
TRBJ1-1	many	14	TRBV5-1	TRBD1	TGCGCCAGCAGAAGGGGACAGGGTGGCACTGAAGCTTTCTTT	CASRRGQGGTEAFF
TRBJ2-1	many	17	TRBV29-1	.	TGCAGCGTTGAAGAAAGGGGCGCGTCGTGGCGCTACAATGAGCAGTTCTTC	CSVEERGASWRYNEQFF
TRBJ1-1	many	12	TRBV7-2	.	TGTGCCAGCAGCCCCCAGCCTGGGGGAGCTTTCTTT	CASSPQPGGAFF
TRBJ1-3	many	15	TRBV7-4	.	TGTGCCAGCCAACCCCTCCTGGTTGACAGAAACACCATATATTTT	CASQPLLVDRNTIYF
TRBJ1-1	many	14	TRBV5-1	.	TGCGCCAGCAGCTTGGCCCCCGGGAACACTGAAGCTTTCTTT	CASSLAPGNTEAFF